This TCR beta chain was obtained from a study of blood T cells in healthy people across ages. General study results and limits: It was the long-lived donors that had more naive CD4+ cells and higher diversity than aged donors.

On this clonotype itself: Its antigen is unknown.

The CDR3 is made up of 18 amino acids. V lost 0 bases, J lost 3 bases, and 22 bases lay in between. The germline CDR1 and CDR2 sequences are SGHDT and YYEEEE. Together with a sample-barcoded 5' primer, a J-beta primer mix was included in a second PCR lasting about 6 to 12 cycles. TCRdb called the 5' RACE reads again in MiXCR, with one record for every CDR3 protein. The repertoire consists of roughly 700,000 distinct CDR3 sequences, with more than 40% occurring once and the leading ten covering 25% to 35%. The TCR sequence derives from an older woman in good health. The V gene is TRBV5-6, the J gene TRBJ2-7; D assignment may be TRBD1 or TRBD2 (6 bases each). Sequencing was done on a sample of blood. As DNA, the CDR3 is TGTGCCAGCAGCTTGGCCGGGCCCCAGGGGACTGGGCTCTACGAGCAGTACTTC. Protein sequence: CASSLAGPQGTGLYEQYF.